This T cell receptor beta chain was obtained from a study of blood T cell repertoires in COVID-19. In the study overall: Samples taken during acute and convalescent COVID-19 were collected in the United States, Italy and Spain. The analysed material was cDNA or gDNA that came from T cells, B-cell-depleted T cells, or PBMCs.

In the study's own analysis: The authors estimated nucleated cell counts from reference gene primer amplification. Generated by immunoSEQ multiplex PCR, the TCRdb table keeps only in-frame clones and is missing some. That table is the source of V, J and clone size, and D and trimming were worked out from the DNA. The table has around 71,000 clones, roughly 86% seen once. Germline V gene data show CDR1 as MNHEY and CDR2 as SVGAGI. V shed 5 bases, J shed 9 bases, and the junction held 8 bases outside the gene matches. The CDR3 is 15 residues long. This TCR was sampled from a woman aged 60-75 years with acute or convalescent COVID-19. The sequenced sample was peripheral blood. V is TRBV6-5 and J is TRBJ2-1; 12 bases line up with TRBD1. The CDR3 protein is CASSPLGTGGGEQFF. The CDR3 nucleotides read TGTGCCAGCAGTCCATTAGGGACAGGGGGCGGTGAGCAGTTCTTC.